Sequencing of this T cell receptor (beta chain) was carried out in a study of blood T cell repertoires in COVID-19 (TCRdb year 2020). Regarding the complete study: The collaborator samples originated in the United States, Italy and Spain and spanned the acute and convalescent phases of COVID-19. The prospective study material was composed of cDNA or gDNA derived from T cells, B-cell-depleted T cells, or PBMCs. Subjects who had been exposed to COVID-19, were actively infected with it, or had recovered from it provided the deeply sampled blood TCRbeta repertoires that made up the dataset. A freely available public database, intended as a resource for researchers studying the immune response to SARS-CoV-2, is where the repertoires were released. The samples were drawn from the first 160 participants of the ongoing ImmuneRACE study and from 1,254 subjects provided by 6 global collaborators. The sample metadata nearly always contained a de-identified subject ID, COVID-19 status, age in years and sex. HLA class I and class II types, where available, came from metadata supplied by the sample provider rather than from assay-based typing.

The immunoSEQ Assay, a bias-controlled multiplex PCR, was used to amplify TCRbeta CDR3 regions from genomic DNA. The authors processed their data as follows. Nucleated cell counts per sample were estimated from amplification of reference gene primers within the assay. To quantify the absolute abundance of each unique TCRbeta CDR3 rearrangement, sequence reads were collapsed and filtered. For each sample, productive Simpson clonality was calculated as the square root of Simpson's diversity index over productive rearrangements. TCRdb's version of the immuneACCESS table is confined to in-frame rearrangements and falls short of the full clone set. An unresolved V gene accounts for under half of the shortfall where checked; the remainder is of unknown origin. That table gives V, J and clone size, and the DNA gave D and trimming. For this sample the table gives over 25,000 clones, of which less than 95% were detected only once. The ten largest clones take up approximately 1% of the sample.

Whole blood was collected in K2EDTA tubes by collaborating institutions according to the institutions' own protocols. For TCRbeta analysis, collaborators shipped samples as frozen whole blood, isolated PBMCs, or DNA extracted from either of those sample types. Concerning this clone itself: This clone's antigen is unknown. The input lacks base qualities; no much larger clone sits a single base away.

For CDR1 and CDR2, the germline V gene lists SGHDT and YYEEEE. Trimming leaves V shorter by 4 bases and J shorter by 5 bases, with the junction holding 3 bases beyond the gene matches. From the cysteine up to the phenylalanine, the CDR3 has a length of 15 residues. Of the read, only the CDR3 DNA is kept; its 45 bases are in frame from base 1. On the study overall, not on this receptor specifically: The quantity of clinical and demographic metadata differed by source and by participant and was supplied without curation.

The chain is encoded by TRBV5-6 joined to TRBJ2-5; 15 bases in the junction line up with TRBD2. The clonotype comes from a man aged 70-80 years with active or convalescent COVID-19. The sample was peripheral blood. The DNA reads TGTGCCAGCAGCATCGGGACTAGCGGGAGGGAGACCCAGTACTTC. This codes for CASSIGTSGRETQYF.